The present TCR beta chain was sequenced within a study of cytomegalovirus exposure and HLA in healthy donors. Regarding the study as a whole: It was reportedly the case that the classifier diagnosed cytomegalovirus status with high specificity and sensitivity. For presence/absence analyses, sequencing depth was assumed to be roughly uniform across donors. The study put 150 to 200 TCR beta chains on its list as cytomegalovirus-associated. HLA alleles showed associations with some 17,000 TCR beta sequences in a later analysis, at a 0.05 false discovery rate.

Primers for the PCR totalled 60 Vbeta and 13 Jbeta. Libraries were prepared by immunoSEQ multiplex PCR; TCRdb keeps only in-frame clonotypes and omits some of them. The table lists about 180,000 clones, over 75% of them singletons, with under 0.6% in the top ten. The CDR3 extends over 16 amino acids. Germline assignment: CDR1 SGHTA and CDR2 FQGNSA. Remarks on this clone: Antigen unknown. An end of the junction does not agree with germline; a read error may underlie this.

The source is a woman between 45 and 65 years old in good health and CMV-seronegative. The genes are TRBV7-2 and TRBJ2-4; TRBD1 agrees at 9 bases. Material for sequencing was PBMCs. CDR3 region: CASSFQPGQGQNSQYF. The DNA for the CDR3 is TGTGCCAGCAGCTTTCAGCCGGGACAGGGACAAAACAGTCAGTACTTC.